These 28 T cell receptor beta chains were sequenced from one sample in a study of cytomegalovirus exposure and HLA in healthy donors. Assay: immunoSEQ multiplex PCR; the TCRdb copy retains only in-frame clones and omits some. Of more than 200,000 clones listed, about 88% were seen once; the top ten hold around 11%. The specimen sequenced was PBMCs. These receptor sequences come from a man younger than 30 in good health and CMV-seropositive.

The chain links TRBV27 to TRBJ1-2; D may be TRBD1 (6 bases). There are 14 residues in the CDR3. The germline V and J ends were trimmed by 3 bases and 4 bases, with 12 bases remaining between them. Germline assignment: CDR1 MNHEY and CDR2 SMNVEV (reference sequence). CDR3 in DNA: TGTGCCAGCAGTTTTAGCAGGACAGCCTATGGCTACACCTTC. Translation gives CASSFSRTAYGYTF.

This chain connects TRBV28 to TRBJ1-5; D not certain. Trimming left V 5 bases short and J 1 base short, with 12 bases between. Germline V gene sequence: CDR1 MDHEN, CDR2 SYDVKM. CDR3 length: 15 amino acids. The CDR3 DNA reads TGTGCCAGCAGTCAATCCGACCTCAGCAATCAGCCCCAGCATTTT. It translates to CASSQSDLSNQPQHF.

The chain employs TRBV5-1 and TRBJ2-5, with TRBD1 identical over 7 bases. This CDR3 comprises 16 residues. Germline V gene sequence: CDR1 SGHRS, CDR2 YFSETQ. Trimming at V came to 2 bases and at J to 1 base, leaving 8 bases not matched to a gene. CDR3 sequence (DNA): TGCGCCAGCAGCTTAAATCGGGGACAGAGCCAAGAGACCCAGTACTTC. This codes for CASSLNRGQSQETQYF.

The CDR3 nucleotides read TGCGCCAGCAGCTTGCCGGCAGGGGCTAGCGAGCAGTACTTC. Translation: CASSLPAGASEQYF. The chain has TRBV5-1 and TRBJ2-7, with D tentatively TRBD1 (6 bases). The V and J ends lost 1 base and 6 bases respectively, with 14 bases between them. There are 14 residues in the CDR3. CDR1 and CDR2 from the germline V gene are SGHRS and YFSETQ.

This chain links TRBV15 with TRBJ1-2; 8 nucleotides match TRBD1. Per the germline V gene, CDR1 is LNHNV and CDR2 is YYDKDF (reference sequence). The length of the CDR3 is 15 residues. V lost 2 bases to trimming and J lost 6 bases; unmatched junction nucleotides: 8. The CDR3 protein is CATSRSTTGVNGYTF. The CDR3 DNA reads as TGTGCCACCAGCAGATCCACGACAGGGGTAAATGGCTACACCTTC.

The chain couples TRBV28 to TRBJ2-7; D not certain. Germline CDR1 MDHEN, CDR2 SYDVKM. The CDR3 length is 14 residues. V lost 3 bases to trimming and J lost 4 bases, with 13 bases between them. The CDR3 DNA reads TGTGCCAGCAGTTTTGGCTACAGTAGTTACGAGCAGTACTTC. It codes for CASSFGYSSYEQYF.

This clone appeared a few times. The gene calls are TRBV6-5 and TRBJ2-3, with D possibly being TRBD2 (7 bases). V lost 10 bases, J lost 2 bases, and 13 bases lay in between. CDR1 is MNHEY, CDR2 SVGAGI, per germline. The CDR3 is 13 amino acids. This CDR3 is CATAGAHTDTQYF. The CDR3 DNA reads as TGTGCCACCGCGGGGGCCCACACAGATACGCAGTATTTT.

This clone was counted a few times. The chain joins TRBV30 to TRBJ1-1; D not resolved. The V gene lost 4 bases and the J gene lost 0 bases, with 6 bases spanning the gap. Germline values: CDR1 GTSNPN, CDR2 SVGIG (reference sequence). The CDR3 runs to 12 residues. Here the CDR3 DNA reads TGTGCCTGGATCCGGGTGAACACTGAAGCTTTCTTT. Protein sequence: CAWIRVNTEAFF.

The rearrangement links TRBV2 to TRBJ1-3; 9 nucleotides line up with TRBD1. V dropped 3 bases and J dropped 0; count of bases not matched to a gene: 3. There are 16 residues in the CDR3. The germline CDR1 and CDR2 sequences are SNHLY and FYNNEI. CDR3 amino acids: CASSEGTGSSGNTIYF. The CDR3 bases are TGTGCCAGCAGTGAGGGGACAGGGAGCTCTGGAAACACCATATATTTT.

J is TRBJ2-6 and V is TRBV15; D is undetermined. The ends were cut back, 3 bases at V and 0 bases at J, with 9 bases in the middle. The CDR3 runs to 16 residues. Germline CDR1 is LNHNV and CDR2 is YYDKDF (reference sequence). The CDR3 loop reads CATSSSRFSGANVLTF. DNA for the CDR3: TGTGCCACCAGCAGTTCCCGGTTCTCTGGGGCCAACGTCCTGACTTTC.

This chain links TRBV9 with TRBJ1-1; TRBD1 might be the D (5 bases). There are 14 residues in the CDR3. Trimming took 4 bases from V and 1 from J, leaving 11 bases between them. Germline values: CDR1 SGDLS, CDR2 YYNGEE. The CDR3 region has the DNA TGTGCCAGCAGCCCCAGGGTGGAGAACACTGAAGCTTTCTTT. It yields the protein CASSPRVENTEAFF.

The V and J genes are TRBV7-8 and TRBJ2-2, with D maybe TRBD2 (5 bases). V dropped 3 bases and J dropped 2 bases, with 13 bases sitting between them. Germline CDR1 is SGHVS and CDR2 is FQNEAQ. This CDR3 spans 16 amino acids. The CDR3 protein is CASSFGLALNTGELFF. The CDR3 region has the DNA TGTGCCAGCAGCTTCGGGCTAGCCTTAAACACCGGGGAGCTGTTTTTT. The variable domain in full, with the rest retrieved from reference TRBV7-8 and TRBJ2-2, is GAGVSQSPRYKVAKRGQDVALRCDPISGHVSLFWYQQALGQGPEFLTYFQNEAQLDKSGLPSDRFFAERPEGSVSTLKIQRTQQEDSAVYLCASSFGLALNTGELFFGEGSRLTVL.

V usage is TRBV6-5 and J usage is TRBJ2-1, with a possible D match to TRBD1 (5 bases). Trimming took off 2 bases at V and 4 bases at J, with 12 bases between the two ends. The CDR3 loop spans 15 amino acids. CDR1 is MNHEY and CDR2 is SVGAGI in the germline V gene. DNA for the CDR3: TGTGCCAGCAGTTACCGGCAGGGATGGTACAATGAGCAGTTCTTC. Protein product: CASSYRQGWYNEQFF.

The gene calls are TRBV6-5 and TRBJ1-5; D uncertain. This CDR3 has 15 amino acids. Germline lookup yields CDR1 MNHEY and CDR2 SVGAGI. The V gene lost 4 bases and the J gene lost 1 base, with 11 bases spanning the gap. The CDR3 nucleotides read TGTGCCAGCAGTTCCTCCGGGGTAAGCAATCAGCCCCAGCATTTT. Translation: CASSSSGVSNQPQHF.

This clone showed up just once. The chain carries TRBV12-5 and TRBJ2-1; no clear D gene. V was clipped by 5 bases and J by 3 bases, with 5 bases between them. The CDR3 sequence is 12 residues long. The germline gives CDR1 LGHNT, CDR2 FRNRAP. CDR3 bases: TGTGCTAGTGGTCTAAGCTACAATGAGCAGTTCTTC. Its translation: CASGLSYNEQFF.

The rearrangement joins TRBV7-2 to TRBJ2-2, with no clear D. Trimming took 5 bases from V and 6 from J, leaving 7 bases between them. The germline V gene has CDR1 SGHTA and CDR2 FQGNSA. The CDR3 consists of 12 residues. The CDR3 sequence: CASSPSPGELFF. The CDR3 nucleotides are TGTGCCAGCAGCCCAAGCCCCGGGGAGCTGTTTTTT.

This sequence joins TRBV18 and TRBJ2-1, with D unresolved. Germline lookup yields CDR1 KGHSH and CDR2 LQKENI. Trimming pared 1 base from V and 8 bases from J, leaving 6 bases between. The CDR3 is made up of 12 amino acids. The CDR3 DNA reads TGTGCCAGCTCACCACGGACCGATGAGCAGTTCTTC. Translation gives CASSPRTDEQFF.

The CDR3 loop is CASSLPRDIANTGELFF. Written as DNA, the CDR3 is TGTGCCAGCAGCTTACCCCGGGACATCGCGAACACCGGGGAGCTGTTTTTT. The V call is TRBV7-9, the J call TRBJ2-2, with D possibly TRBD1 on 6 matching bases. Germline lookup yields CDR1 SEHNR and CDR2 FQNEAQ (reference sequence). The CDR3 runs 17 residues. V gave up 2 bases and J gave up 0 bases, with 13 bases separating them.

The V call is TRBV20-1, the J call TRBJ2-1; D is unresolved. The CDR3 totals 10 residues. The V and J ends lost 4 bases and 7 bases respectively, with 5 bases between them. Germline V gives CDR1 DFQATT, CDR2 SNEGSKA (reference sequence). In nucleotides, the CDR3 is TGCAGTGCTACCCAGAATGAGCAGTTCTTC. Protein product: CSATQNEQFF.

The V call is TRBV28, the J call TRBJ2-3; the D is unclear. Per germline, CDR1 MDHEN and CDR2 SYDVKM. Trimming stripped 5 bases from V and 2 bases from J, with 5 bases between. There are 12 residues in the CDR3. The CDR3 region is CASSPITDTQYF. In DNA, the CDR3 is TGTGCCAGCAGTCCGATCACAGATACGCAGTATTTT.

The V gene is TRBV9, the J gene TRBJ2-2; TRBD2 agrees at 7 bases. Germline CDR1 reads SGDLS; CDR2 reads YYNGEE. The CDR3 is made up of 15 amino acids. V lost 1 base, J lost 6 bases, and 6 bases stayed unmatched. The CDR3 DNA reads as TGTGCCAGCAGCGTATCTGCGGGAGCTCCCGGGGAGCTGTTTTTT. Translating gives CASSVSAGAPGELFF.

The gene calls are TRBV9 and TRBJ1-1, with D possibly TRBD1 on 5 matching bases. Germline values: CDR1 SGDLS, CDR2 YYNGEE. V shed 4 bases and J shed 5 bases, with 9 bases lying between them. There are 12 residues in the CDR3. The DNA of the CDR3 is TGTGCCAGCAGCACCCAGGGAACTGAAGCTTTCTTT. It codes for CASSTQGTEAFF.

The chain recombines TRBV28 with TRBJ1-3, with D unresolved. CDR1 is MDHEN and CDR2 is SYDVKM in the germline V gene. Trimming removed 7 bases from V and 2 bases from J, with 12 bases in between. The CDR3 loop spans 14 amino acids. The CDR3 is CASMTAGAGNTIYF. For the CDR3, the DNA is TGTGCCAGCATGACCGCCGGGGCTGGAAACACCATATATTTT.

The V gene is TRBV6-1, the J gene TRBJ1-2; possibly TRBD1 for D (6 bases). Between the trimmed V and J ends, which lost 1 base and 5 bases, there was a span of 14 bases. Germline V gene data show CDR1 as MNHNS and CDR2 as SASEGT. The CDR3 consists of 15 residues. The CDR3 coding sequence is TGTGCCAGCAGTGAAGGCAGGGGCAATTGGTATGGCTACACCTTC. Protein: CASSEGRGNWYGYTF.

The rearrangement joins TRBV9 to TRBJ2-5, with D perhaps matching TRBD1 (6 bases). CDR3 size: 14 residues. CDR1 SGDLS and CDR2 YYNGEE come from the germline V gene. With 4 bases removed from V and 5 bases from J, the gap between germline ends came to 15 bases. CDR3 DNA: TGTGCCAGCAGCCCTCACGGAAGGGGGGAGACCCAGTACTTC. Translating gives CASSPHGRGETQYF.

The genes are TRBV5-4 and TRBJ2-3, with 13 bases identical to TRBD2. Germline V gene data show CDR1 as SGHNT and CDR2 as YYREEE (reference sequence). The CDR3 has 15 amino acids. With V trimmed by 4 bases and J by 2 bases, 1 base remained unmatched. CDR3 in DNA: TGTGCCAGCAGCGGACTAGCGGGAGTCACAGATACGCAGTATTTT. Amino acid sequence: CASSGLAGVTDTQYF.

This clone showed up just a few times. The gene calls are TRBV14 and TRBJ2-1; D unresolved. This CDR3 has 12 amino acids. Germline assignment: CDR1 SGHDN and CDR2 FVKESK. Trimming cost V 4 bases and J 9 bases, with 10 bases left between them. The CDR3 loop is CASSLSWSEQFF. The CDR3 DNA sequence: TGTGCCAGCAGCCTAAGTTGGTCTGAGCAGTTCTTC.

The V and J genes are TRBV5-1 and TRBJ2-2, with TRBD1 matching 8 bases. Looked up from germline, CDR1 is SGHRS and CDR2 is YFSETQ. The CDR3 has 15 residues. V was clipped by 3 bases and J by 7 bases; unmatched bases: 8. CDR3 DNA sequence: TGCGCCAGCAGCTACGGACAGGGACGAGGCGGGGAGCTGTTTTTT. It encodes CASSYGQGRGGELFF. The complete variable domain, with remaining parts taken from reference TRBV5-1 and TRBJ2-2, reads KAGVTQTPRYLIKTRGQQVTLSCSPISGHRSVSWYQQTPGQGLQFLFEYFSETQRNKGNFPGRFSGRQFSNSRSEMNVSTLELGDSALYLCASSYGQGRGGELFFGEGSRLTVL.